The 13 T cell receptor beta chains listed next were all sequenced from one sample in a study of Graves' ophthalmopathy and Graves' hyperthyroidism. Beta-chain TCR CDR3 regions were amplified from RNA transcripts. Second-round multiplex PCR came after first-round RT-PCR with HTBI primers. TCRdb re-derived calls from the multiplex PCR reads in MiXCR, one entry per CDR3 protein. The sample includes more than 1,000,000 distinct CDR3 sequences, around a third of them seen just once. The sample consisted of peripheral blood or thyroid tissue (not recorded which). These receptors were collected from an adult man with Graves' hyperthyroidism.

There are a few counts of this clonotype. The chain joins TRBV6-5 to TRBJ2-7; D perhaps matches TRBD2 (5 bases). Germline V gene lookup returns CDR1 MNHEY and CDR2 SVGAGI. The CDR3 totals 12 residues. The V and J ends lost 3 bases and 5 bases respectively, with 8 bases between them. CDR3 nucleotide sequence: TGTGCCAGCAGTTATCGGGATAACGAGCAGTACTTC. This codes for CASSYRDNEQYF.

In this sample, this clonotype turned up many times. The chain employs TRBV10-3 and TRBJ2-5; D not resolved. With 5 bases removed from V and 5 bases from J, the gap between germline ends came to 9 bases. The CDR3 is made up of 12 amino acids. Germline V gene sequence: CDR1 ENHRY, CDR2 SYGVKD. This chain's CDR3 is CAISRAMETQYF. In nucleotides, the CDR3 is TGTGCCATCAGTCGGGCCATGGAGACCCAGTACTTC.

This clonotype was seen at least ten times. V is TRBV7-2 and J is TRBJ2-5; no reliable D call. CDR1 is SGHTA and CDR2 is FQGNSA in the germline V gene. V was pared by 6 bases and J by 6 bases, with 14 bases between. CDR3 size: 13 residues. CDR3 in amino acids: CASSSRVIQTQYF. The CDR3 nucleotides are TGTGCCAGCAGTTCCCGGGTCATTCAGACCCAGTACTTC.

For this clonotype: With a much larger clone just one base away, this may be a read error. The chain recombines TRBV11-2 with TRBJ1-3; D not resolved. CDR1 is SGHAT and CDR2 is FQNNGV in the germline V gene. Between the trimmed V and J ends, which lost 4 bases and 10 bases, there was a span of 14 bases. The CDR3 consists of 13 residues. CDR3 loop: CASSSDGGITIYF. CDR3 DNA: TGTGCCAGCAGCTCAGATGGCGGCATTACCATATATTTT.

This clonotype was observed at least ten times. The rearrangement links TRBV6-5 to TRBJ1-1; maybe TRBD1 (5 bases). CDR1 is MNHEY, CDR2 SVGAGI, per germline. The length of the CDR3 is 14 residues. V lost 3 bases, J lost 6 bases, and 14 bases lay in between. The CDR3 reads CASSYGTRDAEAFF. For the CDR3, the DNA is TGTGCCAGCAGTTATGGGACTAGGGACGCTGAAGCTTTCTTT.

The chain combines TRBV6-5 with TRBJ1-5; D might be TRBD1 (5 bases). Germline-derived CDR1 and CDR2 are MNHEY and SVGAGI. CDR3 length: 15 residues. Trimming stripped 5 bases from V and 3 bases from J, with 14 bases between. CDR3 loop: CASSPSTDSNQPQHF. In nucleotides, the CDR3 is TGTGCCAGCAGTCCTTCGACAGACTCCAATCAGCCCCAGCATTTT.

As DNA, the CDR3 is TGTGCCCATAGCGCGACAATGAACACTGAAGCTTTCTTT. Translating gives CAHSATMNTEAFF. The gene calls are TRBV7-9 and TRBJ1-1; D not certain. V lost 11 bases to trimming and J lost 0 bases, with 13 bases between them. The germline V gene encodes CDR1 SEHNR and CDR2 FQNEAQ (reference sequence). The CDR3 loop spans 13 amino acids.

The genes are TRBV10-3 and TRBJ1-5; no clear D. Germline assignment: CDR1 ENHRY and CDR2 SYGVKD. The CDR3 totals 13 residues. Trimming took off 2 bases at V and 5 bases at J, with 7 bases between the two ends. The CDR3 here is CAISEGDYQPQHF. The CDR3 bases are TGTGCCATCAGTGAGGGGGATTATCAGCCCCAGCATTTT.

This clonotype was seen at least ten times. The gene calls are TRBV6-5 and TRBJ1-1, with TRBD1 as a possible D gene (5 bases). The CDR3 spans 15 residues. V shed 0 bases and J shed 4 bases, with 12 bases lying between them. Germline CDR1 MNHEY, CDR2 SVGAGI. The DNA of the CDR3 is TGTGCCAGCAGTTACTCGTATAGGGACGGCACTGAAGCTTTCTTT. This codes for CASSYSYRDGTEAFF.

This clonotype was seen ten or more times. This chain joins TRBV24-1 and TRBJ1-2, with D uncertain. V lost 1 base and J 3 bases, leaving 11 bases between the germline ends. Germline loops: CDR1 KGHDR, CDR2 SFDVKD. The CDR3 contains 15 residues. CDR3 in amino acids: CATSDFGPDHYGYTF. The CDR3 bases are TGTGCCACCAGTGATTTCGGCCCCGATCACTATGGCTACACCTTC.

Comments on this clonotype: This may come from a read error, since a much larger clone is one base off. The chain joins TRBV5-6 to TRBJ1-2; D remains ambiguous. Between the trimmed V and J ends, which lost 4 bases and 2 bases, there was a span of 9 bases. The CDR3 runs to 13 residues. Germline CDR1 is SGHDT and CDR2 is YYEEEE. This chain's CDR3 is CASSIDKNYGYTF. CDR3 coding DNA: TGTGCCAGCAGCATAGACAAAAACTATGGCTACACCTTC.

This clonotype occurred many times. The CDR3 loop is CASSFRPHTGELFF. CDR3 in DNA: TGTGCCAGCAGCTTTCGACCTCACACCGGGGAGCTGTTTTTT. This sequence joins TRBV7-6 and TRBJ2-2, with D hard to call. Per germline, CDR1 SGHVS and CDR2 FNYEAQ. V was shortened by 3 bases and J by 3 bases, with 8 bases between the two germline ends. The CDR3 runs to 14 residues.

A word on this clonotype: An end of the junction differs from the germline gene, which may be a read error. The V and J genes are TRBV10-2 and TRBJ2-7; tentative D call: TRBD2 (5 bases). Germline V gene sequence: CDR1 WSHSY, CDR2 SAAADI. CDR3 size: 15 residues. CDR3: CASSLSANTFYEQYF. For the CDR3, the DNA is TGTGCCAGCAGTCTTAGCGCGAATACCTTTTACGAGCAGTACTTC.